Below are 26 T cell receptor beta chains sequenced from a single sample in a study of blood T cell repertoires in COVID-19 (dated by TCRdb to about 2020). Receptors were amplified or captured by the immunoSEQ multiplex PCR assay. In its TCRdb copy, this immuneACCESS table keeps in-frame sequences only and misses some clones. Where compared with another copy, unresolved V genes explain less than half of these, and the others have no known cause. The sample table contains tens of thousands of clones; only one count was recorded for 75% to 90% of them. Approximately 15% of the sample is held by the ten biggest clonotypes. Input material: peripheral blood. These receptors were collected from a man at least 80 years old with acute or convalescent COVID-19.

The rearrangement links TRBV5-1 to TRBJ2-1; 9 bases are a match to TRBD2. J lost 9 bases, V lost 0 bases, and 16 bases had no gene match. The germline CDR1 and CDR2 sequences are SGHRS and YFSETQ. This CDR3 is built from 18 residues. CDR3 coding DNA: TGCGCCAGCAGCTTGGCCGCGGGGGGGCCAAATTTGTACGGTGAGCAGTTCTTC. It specifies CASSLAAGGPNLYGEQFF.

This clone was found a few times. This chain uses TRBV10-1 with TRBJ2-2; TRBD1 matches 12 bases. CDR3 size: 13 residues. In germline, CDR1 is WNHNN, CDR2 SYGVQD (reference sequence). As DNA, the CDR3 is TGCGCGGCGGGACAGGGGGCCACCGGGGAGCTGTTTTTT. This encodes CAAGQGATGELFF.

V gene TRBV7-2 combines with J gene TRBJ2-3; D perhaps matches TRBD2 (5 bases). The CDR3 runs 15 residues. V lost 1 base and J 1 base, leaving 9 bases between the germline ends. Germline values: CDR1 SGHTA, CDR2 FQGNSA. The CDR3 coding sequence is TGTGCCAGCAGCTTAGTATCCGGGGGCACAGATACGCAGTATTTT. Its protein product is CASSLVSGGTDTQYF.

This clone was counted once. The chain has TRBV9 and TRBJ1-3; TRBD1 agrees at 7 bases. This CDR3 region has 16 residues. V was clipped by 4 bases and J by 0 bases; unmatched bases: 7. Germline loops: CDR1 SGDLS, CDR2 YYNGEE. The CDR3 region is CASSLQGVPSGNTIYF. In DNA, the CDR3 is TGTGCCAGCAGCCTTCAGGGGGTTCCCTCTGGAAACACCATATATTTT. Variable domain in full (rest from reference TRBV9 and TRBJ1-3): DSGVTQTPKHLITATGQRVTLRCSPRSGDLSVYWYQQSLDQGLQFLIQYYNGEERAKGNILERFSAQQFPDLHSELNLSSLELGDSALYFCASSLQGVPSGNTIYFGEGSWLTVV.

The gene calls are TRBV28 and TRBJ1-1, with 9 bases identical to TRBD1. From germline, CDR1 is MDHEN and CDR2 SYDVKM. The junction had 8 bases not matched to a gene; V was cut back by 6 bases and J by 0 bases. The CDR3 length is 16 residues. The CDR3: CASRQQGAQMNTEAFF. CDR3 in DNA: TGTGCCAGCAGGCAACAGGGGGCGCAGATGAACACTGAAGCTTTCTTT.

The rearrangement uses TRBV6-2 or TRBV6-3 and TRBJ2-7, with no clear D. CDR1 and CDR2 (germline): MNHEY, SVGEGT. The CDR3 loop spans 14 amino acids. V lost 0 bases, J lost 0 bases, and 6 bases lay in between. The DNA of the CDR3 is TGTGCCAGCAGTTACTCGGGCAGCTCCTACGAGCAGTACTTC. Residues: CASSYSGSSYEQYF.

The gene calls are TRBV11-3 and TRBJ2-2; 10 positions match TRBD1. This CDR3 has 15 residues. Germline assignment: CDR1 SGHNT and CDR2 YENEEA. The ends lost 5 bases at V and 3 bases at J; junction bases unmatched: 3. CDR3 amino acids: CASSRGTGDTGELFF. In DNA form, the CDR3 reads TGTGCCAGCAGCCGTGGGACAGGGGACACCGGGGAGCTGTTTTTT.

The J gene is TRBJ1-5, the V gene TRBV5-1; the D is unclear. Germline CDR1 is SGHRS and CDR2 is YFSETQ. Trimming removed 4 bases at V and 0 bases at J, with 5 bases between. The CDR3 spans 13 residues. The CDR3 sequence is CASSLLSNQPQHF. CDR3 nucleotides: TGCGCCAGCAGCCTCCTTAGCAATCAGCCCCAGCATTTT.

This rearrangement joins TRBV5-1 to TRBJ2-1, with TRBD1 matching 9 bases. V gave up 8 bases and J gave up 5 bases; unmatched junction bases: 11. Germline CDR1 and CDR2: SGHRS and YFSETQ. The CDR3 totals 15 residues. In DNA, the CDR3 is TGCGCCAGTCAACACCGGGACAGGGTCGACAATGAGCAGTTCTTC. Its protein product is CASQHRDRVDNEQFF.

This rearrangement joins TRBV7-9 to TRBJ1-2; 7 nucleotides match TRBD1. V lost 5 bases, J lost 8 bases, and 8 bases stayed unmatched. The CDR3 runs 13 residues. The germline V gene has CDR1 SEHNR and CDR2 FQNEAQ (reference sequence). The chain's CDR3 is CASSVGTAMGYTF. CDR3 DNA sequence: TGTGCCAGCAGCGTCGGGACAGCTATGGGCTACACCTTC.

V usage is TRBV7-2 and J usage is TRBJ1-6, with D possibly TRBD1 on 5 matching bases. Trimming stripped 5 bases from V and 9 bases from J, with 14 bases between. The CDR3 is made up of 14 amino acids. Germline V lookup: CDR1 SGHTA, CDR2 FQGNSA. The chain's CDR3 is CASSRGRQGSPLHF. The CDR3 nucleotides read TGTGCCAGCAGCAGAGGGAGGCAGGGTTCACCCCTCCACTTT.

This rearrangement joins TRBV10-3 to TRBJ2-7; 9 bases line up with TRBD1. This CDR3 is 15 amino acids long. Trimming removed 2 bases from V and 4 bases from J; junction bases left unmatched: 6. In germline, CDR1 is ENHRY, CDR2 SYGVKD. This chain's CDR3 is CAISERDRVRYEQYF. CDR3 nucleotides: TGTGCCATCAGTGAGCGGGACAGGGTACGTTACGAGCAGTACTTC.

V is TRBV6-7 and J is TRBJ2-3, with 10 bases matching TRBD2. TRBV6-7 is an ORF, with its function uncertain. Trimming removed 10 bases from V and 4 bases from J; junction bases left unmatched: 8. The CDR3 length is 14 residues. Here the CDR3 reads CATRWSGGADTQYF. The DNA of the CDR3 is TGTGCCACCCGGTGGAGCGGGGGGGCAGATACGCAGTATTTT.

The chain links TRBV9 to TRBJ1-2, with TRBD1 identical over 7 bases. The CDR3 spans 16 residues. Germline CDR1 SGDLS, CDR2 YYNGEE. J lost 2 bases, V lost 4 bases, and 11 bases had no gene match. In DNA form, the CDR3 reads TGTGCCAGCAGCCCGCCCGGGACAGTGTCCAACTATGGCTACACCTTC. Its protein product is CASSPPGTVSNYGYTF.

The V gene is TRBV10-1, the J gene TRBJ1-6, with a tentative D call TRBD1 (6 bases). Trimming removed 2 bases at V and 5 bases at J, with 10 bases between. CDR3 length: 15 residues. The germline CDR1 and CDR2 sequences are WNHNN and SYGVQD (reference sequence). This CDR3 is CASSETGQNNSPLHF. CDR3 coding DNA: TGCGCCAGCAGTGAGACCGGACAGAATAATTCACCCCTCCACTTT.

In its sample, this clone ranks as large. The CDR3 DNA reads as TGTGCCAGCAGCTTAGGACTCAAGCCGTGGGACTATGGCTACACCTTC. This encodes CASSLGLKPWDYGYTF. The chain links TRBV7-9 to TRBJ1-2, with D uncertain. Per germline, CDR1 SEHNR and CDR2 FQNEAQ (reference sequence). The CDR3 consists of 16 residues. Trimming removed 1 base at V and 3 bases at J, with 15 bases between.

The chain employs TRBV27 and TRBJ2-2; 9 bases map to TRBD2. The CDR3 extends over 15 amino acids. Germline CDR1 MNHEY, CDR2 SMNVEV (reference sequence). The J segment lost 5 bases and the V segment lost 3 bases, leaving 4 bases of the junction unmatched. The CDR3 protein is CASSFSGGLTGELFF. CDR3 nucleotides: TGTGCCAGCAGTTTTAGCGGGGGACTTACCGGGGAGCTGTTTTTT.

This clone appeared once. V gene TRBV12-3 or TRBV12-4 combines with J gene TRBJ1-6, with D perhaps matching TRBD1 (5 bases). This CDR3 spans 13 amino acids. Deletions cut 4 bases from V and 13 bases from J, with 14 bases between. In DNA form, the CDR3 reads TGTGCCAGCAGTTCAGGGTACCCCCTCCCCCTCCACTTT. Translating it yields CASSSGYPLPLHF.

This clone was seen just once. The J gene is TRBJ1-4, the V gene TRBV7-8; the D is unclear. The CDR3 is made up of 15 amino acids. V was shortened by 5 bases and J by 0 bases, with 10 bases between the two germline ends. The germline V gene has CDR1 SGHVS and CDR2 FQNEAQ. The CDR3: CASSRALATNEKLFF. The CDR3 region has the DNA TGTGCCAGCAGCCGTGCGCTAGCAACTAATGAAAAACTGTTTTTT.

This chain connects TRBV24-1 to TRBJ2-4, with D unclear. The CDR3 loop spans 14 amino acids. V was shortened by 6 bases and J by 2 bases, with 10 bases between the two germline ends. CDR1 and CDR2 (germline): KGHDR, SFDVKD. CDR3 in DNA: TGTGCCACCAGTTGTATTCCCCCCAAAAACATTCAGTACTTC. This codes for CATSCIPPKNIQYF.

The rearrangement joins TRBV28 to TRBJ1-5; D is unresolved. The CDR3 consists of 13 residues. V was shortened by 7 bases and J by 4 bases, with 11 bases between the two germline ends. Germline V gene data show CDR1 as MDHEN and CDR2 as SYDVKM. Written as DNA, the CDR3 is TGTGCCAGCAACCGGGGAGGGAATCAGCCCCAGCATTTT. It yields the protein CASNRGGNQPQHF.

This clone has more than one count but fewer than ten. The V gene is TRBV20-1, the J gene TRBJ2-7, with 7 bases aligning to TRBD1. V lost 3 bases, J lost 3 bases, and 11 bases stayed unmatched. Germline CDR1 is DFQATT and CDR2 is SNEGSKA (reference sequence). This CDR3 has 15 amino acids. In DNA, the CDR3 is TGCAGTGCTAGTTCGGTGGGACAGAATCTCTACGAGCAGTACTTC. Its translation is CSASSVGQNLYEQYF.

This rearrangement joins TRBV7-8 to TRBJ1-1; a possible D gene is TRBD1 (5 bases). V was trimmed by 0 bases and J by 0 bases, leaving 8 bases between them. CDR3 size: 15 residues. Germline V gives CDR1 SGHVS, CDR2 FQNEAQ. CDR3 amino acids: CASSLAARVNTEAFF. CDR3 in DNA: TGTGCCAGCAGCTTAGCCGCCAGGGTGAACACTGAAGCTTTCTTT.

This sequence joins TRBV29-1 and TRBJ1-1; no definite D call. Germline lookup yields CDR1 SQVTM and CDR2 ANQGSEA. Trimming stripped 8 bases from V and 11 bases from J, with 9 bases between. This CDR3 comprises 8 residues. The CDR3 loop reads CSHRGAFF. CDR3 sequence (DNA): TGCAGCCACCGTGGCGCTTTCTTT.

This chain joins TRBV30 and TRBJ2-5; D not certain. Deletions cut 4 bases from V and 4 bases from J, with 13 bases between. The CDR3 totals 13 residues. CDR1 and CDR2 from the germline V gene are GTSNPN and SVGIG (reference sequence). The CDR3 region has the DNA TGTGCCTGGAATGCCGTGGCACCAGAGACCCAGTACTTC. It is translated as CAWNAVAPETQYF.

V gene TRBV6-5 combines with J gene TRBJ2-2; TRBD1 is a possible D gene (6 bases). Trimming removed 7 bases from V and 7 bases from J, with 16 bases in between. Per the germline V gene, CDR1 is MNHEY and CDR2 is SVGAGI. This CDR3 is 14 amino acids long. The CDR3 nucleotides are TGTGCCAGCAAATTGGGTCAGGGGATCGGGGAGCTGTTTTTT. It yields the protein CASKLGQGIGELFF.